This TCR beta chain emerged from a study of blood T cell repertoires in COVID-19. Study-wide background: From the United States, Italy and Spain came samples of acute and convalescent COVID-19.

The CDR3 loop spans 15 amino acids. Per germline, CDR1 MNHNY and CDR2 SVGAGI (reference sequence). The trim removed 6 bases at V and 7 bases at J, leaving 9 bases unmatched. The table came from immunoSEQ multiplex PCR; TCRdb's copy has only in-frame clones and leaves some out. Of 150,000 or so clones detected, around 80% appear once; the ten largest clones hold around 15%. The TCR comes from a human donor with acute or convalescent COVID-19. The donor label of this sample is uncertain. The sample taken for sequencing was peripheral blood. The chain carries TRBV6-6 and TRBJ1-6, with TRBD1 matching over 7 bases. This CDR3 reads CASSPRTGQNSPLHF. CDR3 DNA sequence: TGTGCCAGCAGCCCAAGGACAGGACAGAATTCACCCCTCCACTTT.